This T cell receptor (beta chain) originates from a study of graft-versus-host responses after intestinal transplantation. Here immunoSEQ multiplex PCR was the method, and the copy in TCRdb shows in-frame clones only, minus some. The sample yields approximately 9,100 clones, roughly 96% seen once. CDR1 and CDR2 from the germline V gene are SGHDT and YYEEEE. Trimming shortened V by 1 base and J by 4 bases, and 11 bases separated the two germline ends. The CDR3 extends over 14 amino acids. Here the sequenced sample was bone marrow, taken 521 days after intestinal transplantation. The source of this sequence is a human patient who received an intestinal transplant, so some T cells may come from the graft donor. This chain joins TRBV5-6 and TRBJ1-2; D is unclear. CDR3 in amino acids: CASSLRVLTYGYTF. For the CDR3, the DNA is TGTGCCAGCAGCTTGAGGGTATTAACCTATGGCTACACCTTC.